This note documents a single TCR beta chain sequence. Its target is not known. Sequenced by immunoSEQ multiplex PCR; TCRdb stores in-frame clones only, minus some. Here the sample spans some 130,000 clones, around 85% being singletons. The data derive from a study of T cell responses to AZD1222 COVID-19 vaccine. Across the whole study: Analyses pooled second doses at about 4 or about 12 weeks. Regarding the study as a whole: Targeting of unmutated variant regions was reportedly seen in nearly half of spike-specific TCRs. The donor cohort was predominantly white British with a female majority, and clonal diversity may have been underestimated.

Trimming shortened V by 2 bases and J by 5 bases, and 7 bases separated the two germline ends. Germline V CDR1 and CDR2: SGHKS, YYEKEE (reference sequence). The CDR3 contains 12 residues. The rearrangement uses TRBV5-5 and TRBJ1-2; D is uncertain. This receptor was taken from an adult in good health. The sequences come from peripheral blood, collected on day 0 of AZD1222 vaccination. CDR3 protein: CASSFGDYGYTF. The CDR3 DNA is TGTGCCAGCAGCTTTGGGGATTATGGCTACACCTTC.